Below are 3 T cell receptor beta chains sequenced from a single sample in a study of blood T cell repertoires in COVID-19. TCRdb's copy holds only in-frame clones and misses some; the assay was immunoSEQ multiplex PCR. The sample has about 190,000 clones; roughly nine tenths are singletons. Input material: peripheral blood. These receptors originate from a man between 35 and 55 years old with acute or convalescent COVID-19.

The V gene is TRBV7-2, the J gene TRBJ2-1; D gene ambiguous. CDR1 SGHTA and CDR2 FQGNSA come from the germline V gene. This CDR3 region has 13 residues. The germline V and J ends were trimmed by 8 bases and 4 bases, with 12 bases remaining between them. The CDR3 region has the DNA TGTGCCAGCGGAGAAGGCAGATACAATGAGCAGTTCTTC. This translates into CASGEGRYNEQFF.

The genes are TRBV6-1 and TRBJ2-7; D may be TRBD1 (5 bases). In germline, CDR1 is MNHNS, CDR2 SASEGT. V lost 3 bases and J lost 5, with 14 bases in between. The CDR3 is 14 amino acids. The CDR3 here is CASSEGRAYHEQYF. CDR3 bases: TGTGCCAGCAGTGAGGGCAGGGCGTACCACGAGCAGTACTTC.

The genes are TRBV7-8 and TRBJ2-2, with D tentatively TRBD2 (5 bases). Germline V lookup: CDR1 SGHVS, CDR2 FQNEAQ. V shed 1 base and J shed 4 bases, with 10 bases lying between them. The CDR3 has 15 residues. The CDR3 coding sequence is TGTGCCAGCAGCTTAGTCCTAGCCCGCACCGGGGAGCTGTTTTTT. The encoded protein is CASSLVLARTGELFF.